One and the same sample provided the 22 T cell receptor beta chains below, sequenced in a study of blood T cells in healthy people across ages. A J-beta primer mix and a sample-barcoded 5' primer were used in a second PCR of about 7 to 11 cycles. Each CDR3 protein is one row after TCRdb ran MiXCR on the 5' RACE reads. The sample gives about 720,000 distinct CDR3 sequences, more than 20% of which show up once; approximately 3.7% is in the top ten. The sample was also reused in another study, on T cells of mothers and their children.

The source material was blood. These TCRs come from a boy younger than 18 in good health.

This clonotype occurred a few times. The chain joins TRBV7-9 to TRBJ2-5, with D perhaps TRBD2 (5 bases). V lost 3 bases to trimming and J lost 2 bases, with 10 bases between them. CDR3 length: 14 amino acids. Germline values: CDR1 SEHNR, CDR2 FQNEAQ (reference sequence). CDR3 coding DNA: TGTGCCAGCAGCTTCGGGGTGATTCAAGAGACCCAGTACTTC. It is translated as CASSFGVIQETQYF.

This clonotype was counted a few times. The chain combines TRBV7-8 with TRBJ2-7, with 8 bases fitting TRBD2. V lost 1 base, J lost 2 bases, and 4 bases stayed unmatched. CDR1 and CDR2 (germline): SGHVS, FQNEAQ. The CDR3 length is 15 residues. The DNA of the CDR3 is TGTGCCAGCAGCTTAGGGCGGGAGGCGACCTACGAGCAGTACTTC. Its translation is CASSLGREATYEQYF. The full variable domain, completed using reference TRBV7-8 and TRBJ2-7, is GAGVSQSPRYKVAKRGQDVALRCDPISGHVSLFWYQQALGQGPEFLTYFQNEAQLDKSGLPSDRFFAERPEGSVSTLKIQRTQQEDSAVYLCASSLGREATYEQYFGPGTRLTVT.

DNA of the CDR3: TGTGCCGAAACAGGGGGCGCGATCACTGAAGCTTTCTTT. Translating it yields CAETGGAITEAFF. V usage is TRBV7-9 and J usage is TRBJ1-1, with 9 bases identical to TRBD1. V shed 11 bases and J 4 bases; nucleotides not matched to a gene: 8. The CDR3 has 13 amino acids. Looked up from germline, CDR1 is SEHNR and CDR2 is FQNEAQ (reference sequence).

V is TRBV6-5 and J is TRBJ2-5; 7 positions match TRBD1. CDR1 is MNHEY and CDR2 is SVGAGI in the germline V gene. The V and J ends lost 0 bases and 5 bases, in that order; junction bases with no gene match: 6. The CDR3 extends over 15 amino acids. The CDR3 nucleotides read TGTGCCAGCAGTTACTCGACAGGGAGTTTTGAGACCCAGTACTTC. It codes for CASSYSTGSFETQYF.

The rearrangement links TRBV7-2 to TRBJ2-7, with D possibly matching TRBD2 (6 bases). Germline CDR1 and CDR2: SGHTA and FQGNSA. This CDR3 region has 15 residues. V was clipped by 3 bases and J by 7 bases, with 19 bases between them. In DNA, the CDR3 is TGTGCCAGCAGCTTTCTCTCGTTCGGGGGATTGGAGCAGTACTTC. It codes for CASSFLSFGGLEQYF.

The sample holds a few counts of this clonotype. The chain has TRBV6-2 or TRBV6-3 and TRBJ2-5, with D possibly matching TRBD1 (5 bases). Trimming took off 5 bases at V and 9 bases at J, with 13 bases between the two ends. There are 12 residues in the CDR3. Germline CDR1 MNHEY, CDR2 SVGEGT. CDR3 region: CASSTGFDAQYF. CDR3 DNA sequence: TGTGCCAGCAGTACAGGATTTGATGCCCAGTACTTC.

The V and J genes are TRBV6-1 and TRBJ2-7, with D uncertain. CDR3 length equals 14 residues. V lost 0 bases to trimming and J lost 1 base, with 7 bases between them. CDR1 is MNHNS, CDR2 SASEGT, per germline. CDR3 in DNA: TGTGCCAGCAGTGAAGCAGACGGATCCTACGAGCAGTACTTC. Residues: CASSEADGSYEQYF.

The chain uses TRBV24-1 and TRBJ2-5; possible D gene TRBD2, 6 bases. Trimming pared 3 bases from V and 2 bases from J, leaving 12 bases between. CDR3 length: 15 residues. Germline CDR1 KGHDR, CDR2 SFDVKD. As DNA, the CDR3 is TGTGCCACCAGTGATCCCGGGACTTCTCAAGAGACCCAGTACTTC. Its translation: CATSDPGTSQETQYF.

This chain joins TRBV12-3 or TRBV12-4 and TRBJ1-4, with a tentative D call TRBD1 (5 bases). This CDR3 has 14 residues. V was shortened by 6 bases and J by 0 bases, with 8 bases between the two germline ends. The CDR3 nucleotides are TGTGCCAGCAGATACAGGACAACTAATGAAAAACTGTTTTTT. Protein: CASRYRTTNEKLFF.

This clonotype was observed a handful of times. The gene calls are TRBV7-8 and TRBJ2-5; D remains ambiguous. Matching the DNA end better, TRBJ2-7 makes the J call doubtful. The CDR3 contains 14 residues. CDR1 and CDR2 from the germline V gene are SGHVS and FQNEAQ. The CDR3 protein is CASSYTRSSYEQYF. DNA for the CDR3: TGTGCCAGCAGCTATACACGTAGCTCCTACGAGCAGTACTTC.

This clonotype showed up just a few times. V usage is TRBV4-3 and J usage is TRBJ1-1, with D perhaps TRBD1 (5 bases). CDR1 and CDR2 (germline): LGHNA, YSLEER. With 0 bases removed from V and 1 base from J, the gap between germline ends came to 9 bases. The CDR3 covers 15 residues. The CDR3 coding sequence is TGCGCCAGCAGCCAAGATCTGAGGGGGAACACTGAAGCTTTCTTT. Residues: CASSQDLRGNTEAFF.

The chain recombines TRBV12-3 or TRBV12-4 with TRBJ1-4; maybe TRBD1 (6 bases). This CDR3 region has 13 residues. V was trimmed by 4 bases and J by 4 bases, leaving 7 bases between them. This CDR3 is CASSSGDNEKLFF. CDR3 coding DNA: TGTGCCAGCAGTTCAGGGGATAATGAAAAACTGTTTTTT.

The V gene is TRBV20-1, the J gene TRBJ1-2, with D possibly TRBD1 on 5 matching bases. The CDR3 is made up of 12 amino acids. Per the germline V gene, CDR1 is DFQATT and CDR2 is SNEGSKA (reference sequence). The germline V and J ends were trimmed by 6 bases and 7 bases, with 15 bases remaining between them. The CDR3 region has the DNA TGCAGTGCCCGTCCCAGGGTTGGTGGCTACACCTTC. As protein: CSARPRVGGYTF.

CDR3 amino acids: CASTDPNTGELFF. As DNA, the CDR3 is TGTGCCAGCACGGACCCGAACACCGGGGAGCTGTTTTTT. The gene calls are TRBV6-2 or TRBV6-3 and TRBJ2-2; D not certain. Looked up from germline, CDR1 is MNHEY and CDR2 is SVGEGT. The CDR3 sequence is 13 residues long. Trimming removed 7 bases at V and 0 bases at J, with 6 bases between.

This clonotype was seen more than once but under ten times. The V and J genes are TRBV28 and TRBJ2-1, with D perhaps TRBD1 (6 bases). There are 12 residues in the CDR3. The germline gives CDR1 MDHEN, CDR2 SYDVKM. V was cut by 11 bases and J by 5 bases, with 13 bases left in between. This CDR3 reads CAPYREHNEQFF. In DNA form, the CDR3 reads TGTGCCCCATACAGGGAACACAATGAGCAGTTCTTC.

The chain carries TRBV20-1 and TRBJ1-2; TRBD1 matches at 12 bases. The ends lost 6 bases at V and 5 bases at J; junction bases unmatched: 7. CDR3 size: 14 residues. Germline CDR1 is DFQATT and CDR2 is SNEGSKA (reference sequence). CDR3 DNA: TGCAGTGCCGTCGGGACAGGGGGCGGGTATGGCTACACCTTC. Translating it yields CSAVGTGGGYGYTF.

The table lists this clonotype with a few counts. The V call is TRBV5-5, the J call TRBJ2-7; 7 nucleotides match TRBD1. The CDR3 is 14 residues long. V was pared by 0 bases and J by 3 bases, with 3 bases of the junction left unmatched. Per germline, CDR1 SGHKS and CDR2 YYEKEE (reference sequence). In DNA, the CDR3 is TGTGCCAGCAGCTTGGTGGGACAGCTCTACGAGCAGTACTTC. This sequence encodes CASSLVGQLYEQYF.

V is TRBV12-3 or TRBV12-4 and J is TRBJ2-5; 7 nucleotides line up with TRBD2. This CDR3 contains 18 residues. The V segment lost 6 bases and the J segment 2 bases; nucleotides outside the gene matches: 18. CDR3 sequence reads: CASSASVQLATKQETQYF. CDR3 sequence (DNA): TGTGCCAGCAGCGCGAGCGTCCAACTAGCGACAAAACAAGAGACCCAGTACTTC.

The chain combines TRBV7-2 with TRBJ2-4; no firm D call. V gave up 1 base and J gave up 2 bases, with 9 bases separating them. This CDR3 is built from 15 residues. In germline, CDR1 is SGHTA, CDR2 FQGNSA. CDR3 region: CASSLGWGPKNIQYF. The CDR3 DNA sequence: TGTGCCAGCAGCTTAGGTTGGGGTCCCAAAAACATTCAGTACTTC.

The sample holds one count of this clonotype. This chain uses TRBV4-2 with TRBJ1-4, with unresolved D. V lost 0 bases to trimming and J lost 8 bases, with 10 bases between them. CDR1 and CDR2 (germline): LGHNA, YNFKEQ. CDR3 size: 14 residues. The CDR3 DNA is TGTGCCAGCAGCCAAGAACCCGAGGAAGAAAAACTGTTTTTT. It codes for CASSQEPEEEKLFF.

V gene TRBV4-2 combines with J gene TRBJ2-5; TRBD2 is a possible D gene (6 bases). Trimming removed 1 base from V and 0 bases from J, with 9 bases in between. Germline loops: CDR1 LGHNA, CDR2 YNFKEQ. The CDR3 runs 15 residues. The CDR3 DNA follows: TGTGCCAGCAGCCAAGGGGGGGAGTACCAAGAGACCCAGTACTTC. Its protein is CASSQGGEYQETQYF.

The rearrangement links TRBV5-1 to TRBJ1-6; 7 nucleotides match TRBD1. The junction had 2 bases not matched to a gene; V was cut back by 5 bases and J by 9 bases. The CDR3 is made up of 12 amino acids. CDR1 is SGHRS, CDR2 YFSETQ, per germline. The CDR3 coding sequence is TGCGCCAGCAGGCACAGGGGTTCACCCCTCCACTTT. Its translation: CASRHRGSPLHF. Drawing the rest from reference TRBV5-1 and TRBJ1-6, the complete variable domain is KAGVTQTPRYLIKTRGQQVTLSCSPISGHRSVSWYQQTPGQGLQFLFEYFSETQRNKGNFPGRFSGRQFSNSRSEMNVSTLELGDSALYLCASRHRGSPLHFGNGTRLTVT.